This T cell receptor beta chain is from a study of blood T cell repertoires in COVID-19. At the level of the study: Recovered Cohort 3 donors showed two negative PCRs, clearance, or symptom resolution.

Participants were aged about 18 to 100 years, lived in over 20 US areas, and enrolled virtually. Participants had their cohort set by participant-reported clinical history. Original analysis: The assay estimated nucleated cells by amplifying reference gene primers. Assay used: immunoSEQ multiplex PCR; TCRdb lists only in-frame clones, some missing. V and J calls and clone size are copied from that table; D and trimming were computed from the DNA. The table includes hundreds of thousands of clones, about 86% detected once. The CDR3 runs to 12 residues. Trimming stripped 6 bases from V and 6 bases from J, with 12 bases between. CDR1 MNHEY and CDR2 SVGEGT come from the germline V gene.

The sequenced material came from PBMCs or T cells enriched from blood (not recorded which). This sequence was found in a woman aged 45-65 years in a cohort exposed to, infected with or recovered from COVID-19 (not recorded which). The V gene is TRBV6-2 or TRBV6-3, the J gene TRBJ2-7; a weak D match, TRBD2 (6 bases). CDR3: CASSRRESEQYF. CDR3 nucleotide sequence: TGTGCCAGCAGCAGGAGGGAGAGCGAGCAGTACTTC.